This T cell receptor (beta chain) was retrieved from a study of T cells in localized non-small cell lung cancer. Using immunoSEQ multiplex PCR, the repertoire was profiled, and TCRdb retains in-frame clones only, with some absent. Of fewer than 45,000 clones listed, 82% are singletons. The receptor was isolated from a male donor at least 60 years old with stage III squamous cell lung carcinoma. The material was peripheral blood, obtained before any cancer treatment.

In nucleotides, the CDR3 is TGCGCCAGCAGTGATTACGACAGGGGGGATGGCAATCAGCCCCAGCATTTT. This encodes CASSDYDRGDGNQPQHF. The chain is built from TRBV10-1 and TRBJ1-5, with 9 nucleotides matching TRBD1. The CDR3 runs 17 residues. V dropped 3 bases and J dropped 2; count of bases not matched to a gene: 8. Germline V gene lookup returns CDR1 WNHNN and CDR2 SYGVQD (reference sequence).